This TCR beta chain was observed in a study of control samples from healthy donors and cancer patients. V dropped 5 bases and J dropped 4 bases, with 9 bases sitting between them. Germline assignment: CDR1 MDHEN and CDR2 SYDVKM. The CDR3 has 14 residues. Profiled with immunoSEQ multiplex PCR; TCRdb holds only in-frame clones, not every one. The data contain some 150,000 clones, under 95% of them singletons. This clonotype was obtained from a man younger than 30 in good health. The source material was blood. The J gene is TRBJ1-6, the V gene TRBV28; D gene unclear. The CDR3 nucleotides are TGTGCCAGCAGTAGGAGGGAGTATAATTCACCCCTCCACTTT. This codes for CASSRREYNSPLHF.